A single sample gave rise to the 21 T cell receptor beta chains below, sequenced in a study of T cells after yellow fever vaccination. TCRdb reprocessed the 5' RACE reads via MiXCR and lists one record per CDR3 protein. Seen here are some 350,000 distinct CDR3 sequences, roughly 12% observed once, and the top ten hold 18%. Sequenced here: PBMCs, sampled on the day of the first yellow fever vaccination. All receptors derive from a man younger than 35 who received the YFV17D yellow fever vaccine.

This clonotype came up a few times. The CDR3 DNA reads as TGTGCCAGCAGTTACTCGAACCGCGCTAGCGGGGGGGCGGGCAGCACAGATACGCAGTATTTT. Translated, it gives CASSYSNRASGGAGSTDTQYF. The J gene is TRBJ2-3, the V gene TRBV6-2 or TRBV6-3, with 12 bases fitting TRBD2. CDR1 is MNHEY and CDR2 is SVGEGT in the germline V gene. The CDR3 is made up of 21 amino acids. Trimming cost V 0 bases and J 0 bases; bases outside gene matches: 13.

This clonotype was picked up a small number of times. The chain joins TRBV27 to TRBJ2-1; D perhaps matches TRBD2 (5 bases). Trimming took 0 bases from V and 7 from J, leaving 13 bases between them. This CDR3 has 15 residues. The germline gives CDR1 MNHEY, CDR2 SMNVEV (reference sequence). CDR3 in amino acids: CASSLSGAGLNEQFF. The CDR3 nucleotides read TGTGCCAGCAGTTTATCGGGAGCCGGATTGAATGAGCAGTTCTTC.

The DNA of the CDR3 is TGTGCCAGCAGCCACGGACGGTTCACTGAAGCTTTCTTT. Its protein product is CASSHGRFTEAFF. The V gene is TRBV14, the J gene TRBJ1-1; the D is unclear. CDR1 and CDR2 (germline): SGHDN, FVKESK. The CDR3 consists of 13 residues. V shed 3 bases and J shed 4 bases, with 9 bases lying between them. Filled out from reference TRBV14 and TRBJ1-1, the complete variable domain reads EAGVTQFPSHSVIEKGQTVTLRCDPISGHDNLYWYRRVMGKEIKFLLHFVKESKQDESGMPNNRFLAERTGGTYSTLKVQPAELEDSGVYFCASSHGRFTEAFFGQGTRLTVV.

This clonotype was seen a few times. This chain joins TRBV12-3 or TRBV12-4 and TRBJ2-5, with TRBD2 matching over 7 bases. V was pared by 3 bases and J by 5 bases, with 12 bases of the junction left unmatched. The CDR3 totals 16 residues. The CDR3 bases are TGTGCCAGCAGTTTTGTGGGGAGGGGACTCCTGGAGACCCAGTACTTC. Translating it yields CASSFVGRGLLETQYF.

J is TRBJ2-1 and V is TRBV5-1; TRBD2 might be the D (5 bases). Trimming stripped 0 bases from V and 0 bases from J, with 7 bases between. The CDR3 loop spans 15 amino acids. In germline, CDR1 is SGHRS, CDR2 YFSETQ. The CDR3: CASSLVSASYNEQFF. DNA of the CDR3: TGCGCCAGCAGCTTGGTTAGCGCCTCCTACAATGAGCAGTTCTTC.

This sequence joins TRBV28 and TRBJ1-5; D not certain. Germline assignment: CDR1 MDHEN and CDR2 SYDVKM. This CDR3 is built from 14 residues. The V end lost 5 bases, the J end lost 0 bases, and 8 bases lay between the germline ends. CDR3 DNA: TGTGCCAGCAGTCCCCACCTTAGCAATCAGCCCCAGCATTTT. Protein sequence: CASSPHLSNQPQHF. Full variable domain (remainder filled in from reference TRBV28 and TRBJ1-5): DVKVTQSSRYLVKRTGEKVFLECVQDMDHENMFWYRQDPGLGLRLIYFSYDVKMKEKGDIPEGYSVSREKKERFSLILESASTNQTSMYLCASSPHLSNQPQHFGDGTRLSIL.

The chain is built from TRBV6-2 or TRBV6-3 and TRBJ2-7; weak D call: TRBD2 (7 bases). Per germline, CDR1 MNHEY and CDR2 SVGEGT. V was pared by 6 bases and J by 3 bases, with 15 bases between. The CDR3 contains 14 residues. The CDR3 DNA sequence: TGTGCCAGCAGCCTACAGGGCGGGAGCTACGAGCAGTACTTC. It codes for CASSLQGGSYEQYF.

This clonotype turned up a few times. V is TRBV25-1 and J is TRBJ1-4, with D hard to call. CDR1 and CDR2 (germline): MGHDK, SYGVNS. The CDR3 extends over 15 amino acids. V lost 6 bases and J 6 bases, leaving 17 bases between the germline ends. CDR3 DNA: TGTGCCAGCAGACAAACTTCCGGGAGAGATGAAAAACTGTTTTTT. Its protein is CASRQTSGRDEKLFF.

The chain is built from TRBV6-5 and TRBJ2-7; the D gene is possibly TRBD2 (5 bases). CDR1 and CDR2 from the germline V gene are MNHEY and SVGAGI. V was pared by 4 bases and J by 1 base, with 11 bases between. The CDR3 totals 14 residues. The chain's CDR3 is CASSSTGKSYEQYV. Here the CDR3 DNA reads TGTGCCAGCAGTTCTACCGGGAAGTCCTACGAGCAGTACGTC.

CDR3 sequence: CASSSLEGIDTQYF. In DNA form, the CDR3 reads TGTGCCAGCAGCTCCTTGGAGGGAATAGATACGCAGTATTTT. The chain links TRBV5-4 to TRBJ2-3; perhaps TRBD2 as D (6 bases). The CDR3 spans 14 residues. From germline, CDR1 is SGHNT and CDR2 YYREEE (reference sequence). V lost 3 bases and J 5 bases, leaving 13 bases between the germline ends.

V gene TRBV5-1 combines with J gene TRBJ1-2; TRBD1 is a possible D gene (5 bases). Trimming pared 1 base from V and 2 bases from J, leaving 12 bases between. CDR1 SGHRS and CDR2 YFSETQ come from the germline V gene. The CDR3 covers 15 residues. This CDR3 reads CASSLLREGNYGYTF. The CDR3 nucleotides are TGCGCCAGCAGCTTGCTCCGGGAGGGGAACTATGGCTACACCTTC.

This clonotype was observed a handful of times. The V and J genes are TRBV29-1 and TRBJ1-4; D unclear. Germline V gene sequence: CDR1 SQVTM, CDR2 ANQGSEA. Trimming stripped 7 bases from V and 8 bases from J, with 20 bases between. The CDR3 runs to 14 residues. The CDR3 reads CSAVMSRRGEKLFF. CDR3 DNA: TGCAGCGCCGTCATGAGCAGGCGAGGCGAAAAACTGTTTTTT.

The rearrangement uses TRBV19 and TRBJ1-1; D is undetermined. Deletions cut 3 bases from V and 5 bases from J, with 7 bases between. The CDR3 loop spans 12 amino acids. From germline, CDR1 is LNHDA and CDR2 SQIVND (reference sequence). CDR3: CASSMRDTEAFF. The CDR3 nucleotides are TGTGCCAGTAGTATGAGGGATACTGAAGCTTTCTTT. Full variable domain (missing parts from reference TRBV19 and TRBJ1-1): DGGITQSPKYLFRKEGQNVTLSCEQNLNHDAMYWYRQDPGQGLRLIYYSQIVNDFQKGDIAEGYSVSREKKESFPLTVTSAQKNPTAFYLCASSMRDTEAFFGQGTRLTVV.

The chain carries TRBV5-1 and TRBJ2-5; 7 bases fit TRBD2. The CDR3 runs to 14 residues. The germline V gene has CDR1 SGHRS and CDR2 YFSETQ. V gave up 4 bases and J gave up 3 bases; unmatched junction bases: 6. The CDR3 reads CASSPGGTEETQYF. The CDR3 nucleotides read TGCGCCAGCAGCCCGGGGGGAACGGAAGAGACCCAGTACTTC.

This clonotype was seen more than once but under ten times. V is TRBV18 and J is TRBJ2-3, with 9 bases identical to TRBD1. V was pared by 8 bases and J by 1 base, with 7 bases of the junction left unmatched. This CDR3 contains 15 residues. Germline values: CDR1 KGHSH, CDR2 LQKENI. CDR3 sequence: CASTPGQGGTDTQYF. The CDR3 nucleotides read TGTGCCAGCACTCCGGGACAGGGTGGCACAGATACGCAGTATTTT.

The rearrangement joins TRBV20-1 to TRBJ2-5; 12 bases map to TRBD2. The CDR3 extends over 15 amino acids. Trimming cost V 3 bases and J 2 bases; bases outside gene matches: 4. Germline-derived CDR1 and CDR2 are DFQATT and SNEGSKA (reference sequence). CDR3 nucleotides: TGCAGTGCTAGGTTGACTAGCGGGGGACAAGAGACCCAGTACTTC. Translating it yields CSARLTSGGQETQYF.

The chain's CDR3 is CASSYVAGGQETQYF. The CDR3 DNA sequence: TGTGCCAGCAGTTATGTAGCGGGGGGTCAAGAGACCCAGTACTTC. The chain carries TRBV6-5 and TRBJ2-5; 10 bases map to TRBD2. This CDR3 comprises 15 residues. In germline, CDR1 is MNHEY, CDR2 SVGAGI. J gave up 2 bases and V 3 bases, and 3 bases lay outside the gene matches.

The CDR3 here is CASSLSPIQETQYF. As DNA, the CDR3 is TGTGCCAGCAGCTTGTCCCCTATCCAAGAGACCCAGTACTTC. The gene calls are TRBV5-5 and TRBJ2-5; unclear D gene. V lost 1 base, J lost 1 base, and 8 bases lay in between. Germline CDR1 is SGHKS and CDR2 is YYEKEE (reference sequence). The CDR3 has 14 residues.

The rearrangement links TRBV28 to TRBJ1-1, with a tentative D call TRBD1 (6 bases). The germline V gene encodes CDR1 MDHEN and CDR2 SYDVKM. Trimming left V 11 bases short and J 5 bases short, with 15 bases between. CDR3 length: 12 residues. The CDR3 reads CAEQGEYTEAFF. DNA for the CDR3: TGTGCCGAACAGGGAGAATATACTGAAGCTTTCTTT.

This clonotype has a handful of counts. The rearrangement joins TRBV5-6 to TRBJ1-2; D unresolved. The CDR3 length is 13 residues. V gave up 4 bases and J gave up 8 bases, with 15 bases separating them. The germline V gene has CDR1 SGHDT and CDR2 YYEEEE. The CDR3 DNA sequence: TGTGCCAGCAGCCCCTACCCGGTGGGAGGCTACACCTTC. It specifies CASSPYPVGGYTF.

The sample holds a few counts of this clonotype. The CDR3: CASSLGPNYEQYV. Here the CDR3 DNA reads TGCGCCAGCAGCCTCGGACCAAACTACGAGCAGTACGTC. This chain connects TRBV5-1 to TRBJ2-7; no definite D call. This CDR3 comprises 13 residues. V dropped 4 bases and J dropped 3 bases, with 11 bases sitting between them. Per germline, CDR1 SGHRS and CDR2 YFSETQ.